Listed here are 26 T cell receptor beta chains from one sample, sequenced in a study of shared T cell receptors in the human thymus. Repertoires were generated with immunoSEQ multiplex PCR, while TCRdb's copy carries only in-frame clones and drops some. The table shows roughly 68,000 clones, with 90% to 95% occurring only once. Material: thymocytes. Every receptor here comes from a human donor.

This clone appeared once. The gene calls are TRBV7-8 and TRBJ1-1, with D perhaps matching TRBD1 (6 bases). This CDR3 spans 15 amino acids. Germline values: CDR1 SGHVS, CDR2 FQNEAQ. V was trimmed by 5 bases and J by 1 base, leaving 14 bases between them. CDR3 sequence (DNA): TGTGCCAGCAGCCTCACCTCACAGGGGAACACTGAAGCTTTCTTT. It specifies CASSLTSQGNTEAFF.

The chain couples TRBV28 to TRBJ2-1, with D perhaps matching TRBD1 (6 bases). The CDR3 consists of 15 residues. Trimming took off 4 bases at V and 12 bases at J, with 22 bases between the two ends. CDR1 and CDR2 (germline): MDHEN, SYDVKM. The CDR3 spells CASSSHRVFGVSQFF. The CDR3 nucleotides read TGTGCCAGCAGTTCCCACAGGGTGTTTGGGGTCTCGCAGTTCTTC.

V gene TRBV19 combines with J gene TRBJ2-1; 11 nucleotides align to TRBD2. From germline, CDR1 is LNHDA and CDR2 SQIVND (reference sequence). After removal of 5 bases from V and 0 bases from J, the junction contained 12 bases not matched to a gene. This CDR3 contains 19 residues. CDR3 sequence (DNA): TGTGCCAGTAGTCCAATGCCTAGCGGGGGGCTGAGCTCCTACAATGAGCAGTTCTTC. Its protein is CASSPMPSGGLSSYNEQFF.

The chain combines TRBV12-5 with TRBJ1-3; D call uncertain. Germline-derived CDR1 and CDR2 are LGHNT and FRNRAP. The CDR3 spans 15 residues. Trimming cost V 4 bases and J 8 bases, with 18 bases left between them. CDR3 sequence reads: CASGSITINGDTIYF. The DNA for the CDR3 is TGTGCTAGTGGTTCGATAACGATAAATGGGGACACCATATATTTT.

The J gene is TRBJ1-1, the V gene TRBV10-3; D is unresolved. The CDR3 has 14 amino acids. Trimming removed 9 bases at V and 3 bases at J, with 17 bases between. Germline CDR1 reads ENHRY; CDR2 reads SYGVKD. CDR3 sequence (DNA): TGTGCCATTACGGCGGCGTACTTGGACACTGAAGCTTTCTTT. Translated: CAITAAYLDTEAFF.

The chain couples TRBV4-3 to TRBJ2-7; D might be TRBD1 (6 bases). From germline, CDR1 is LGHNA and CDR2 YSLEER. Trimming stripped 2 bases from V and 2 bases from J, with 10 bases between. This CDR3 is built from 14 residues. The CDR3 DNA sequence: TGCGCCAGCAGCCAAACAGGGTCCCCCTACGAGCAGTACTTC. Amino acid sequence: CASSQTGSPYEQYF.

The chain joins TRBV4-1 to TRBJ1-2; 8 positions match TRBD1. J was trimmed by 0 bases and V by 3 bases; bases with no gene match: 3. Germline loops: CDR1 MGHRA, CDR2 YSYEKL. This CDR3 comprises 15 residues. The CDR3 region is CASSQDRVANYGYTF. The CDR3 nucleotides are TGCGCCAGCAGCCAGGACAGGGTAGCTAACTATGGCTACACCTTC.

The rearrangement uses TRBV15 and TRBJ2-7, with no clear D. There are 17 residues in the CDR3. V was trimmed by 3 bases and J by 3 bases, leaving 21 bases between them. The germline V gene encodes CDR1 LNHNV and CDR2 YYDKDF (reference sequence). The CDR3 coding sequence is TGTGCCACCAGCAGTCCCGTAGGGCCAGCTCTTATCTACGAGCAGTACTTC. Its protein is CATSSPVGPALIYEQYF.

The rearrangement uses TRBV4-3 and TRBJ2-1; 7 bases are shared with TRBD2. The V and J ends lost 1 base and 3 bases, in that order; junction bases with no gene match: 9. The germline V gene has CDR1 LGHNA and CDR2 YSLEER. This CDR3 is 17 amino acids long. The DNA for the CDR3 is TGCGCCAGCAGCCAAGCGGTCGGCCGGGGGGACTACAATGAGCAGTTCTTC. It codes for CASSQAVGRGDYNEQFF.

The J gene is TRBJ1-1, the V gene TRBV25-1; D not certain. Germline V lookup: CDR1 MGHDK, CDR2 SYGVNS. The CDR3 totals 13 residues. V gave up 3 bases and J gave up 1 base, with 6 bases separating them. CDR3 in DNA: TGTGCCAGCAGTGATTTCAGGAACACTGAAGCTTTCTTT. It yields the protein CASSDFRNTEAFF.

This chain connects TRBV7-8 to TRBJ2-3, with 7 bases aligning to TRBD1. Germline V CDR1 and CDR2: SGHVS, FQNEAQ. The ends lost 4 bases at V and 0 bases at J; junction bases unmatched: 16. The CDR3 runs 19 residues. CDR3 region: CASSSPDRDNTYSTDTQYF. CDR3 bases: TGTGCCAGCAGCTCCCCAGACAGGGACAACACCTATAGCACAGATACGCAGTATTTT.

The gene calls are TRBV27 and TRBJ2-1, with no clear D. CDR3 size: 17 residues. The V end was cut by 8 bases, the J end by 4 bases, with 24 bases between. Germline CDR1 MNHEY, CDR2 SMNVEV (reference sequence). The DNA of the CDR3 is TGTGCCAGCGCTACCCCTTTCCGGTACGGCGGTTACAATGAGCAGTTCTTC. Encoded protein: CASATPFRYGGYNEQFF.

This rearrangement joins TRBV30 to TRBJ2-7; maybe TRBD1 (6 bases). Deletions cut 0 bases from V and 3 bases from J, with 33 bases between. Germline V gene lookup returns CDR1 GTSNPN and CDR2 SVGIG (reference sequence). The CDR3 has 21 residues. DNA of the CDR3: TGTGCCTGGAGTGTTTCCCGATCGGGGACACAAGGTCCCCATAGGGTCTACGAGCAGTACTTC. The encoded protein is CAWSVSRSGTQGPHRVYEQYF.

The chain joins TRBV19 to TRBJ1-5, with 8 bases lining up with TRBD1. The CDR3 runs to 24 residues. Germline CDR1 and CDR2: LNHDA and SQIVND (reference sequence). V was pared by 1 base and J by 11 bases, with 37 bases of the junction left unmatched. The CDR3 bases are TGTGCCAGTAGTATAGGCCTAAAAAGGACAGGGAGTAATAGAAGGACCCTACCCAAATCAGCCCAGCATTTT. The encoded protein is CASSIGLKRTGSNRRTLPKSAQHF.

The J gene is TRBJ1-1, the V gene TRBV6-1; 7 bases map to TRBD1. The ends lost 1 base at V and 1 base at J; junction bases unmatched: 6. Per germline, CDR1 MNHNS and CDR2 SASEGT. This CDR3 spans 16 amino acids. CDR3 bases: TGTGCCAGCAGTGAAGAGGAGGGGGCCCCGAACACTGAAGCTTTCTTT. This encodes CASSEEEGAPNTEAFF.

CDR3 coding DNA: TGTGCCTGGAGGTCAGGGGGGCGGGTAGACTATGGCTACACCTTC. It yields the protein CAWRSGGRVDYGYTF. The rearrangement joins TRBV30 to TRBJ1-2, with 7 bases fitting TRBD1. Germline loops: CDR1 GTSNPN, CDR2 SVGIG (reference sequence). The CDR3 is 15 residues long. V gave up 3 bases and J gave up 3 bases; unmatched junction bases: 10.

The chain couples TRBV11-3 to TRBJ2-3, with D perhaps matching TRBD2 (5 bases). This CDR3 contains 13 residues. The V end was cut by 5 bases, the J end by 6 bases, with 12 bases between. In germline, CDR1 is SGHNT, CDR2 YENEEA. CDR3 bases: TGTGCCAGCAGCCCCGAGGGCTGCGATACGCAGTATTTT. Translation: CASSPEGCDTQYF.

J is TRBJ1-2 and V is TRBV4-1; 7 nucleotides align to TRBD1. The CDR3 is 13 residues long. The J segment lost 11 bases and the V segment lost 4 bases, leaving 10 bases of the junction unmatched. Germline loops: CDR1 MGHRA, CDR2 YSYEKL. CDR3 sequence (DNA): TGCGCCAGCAGCCGGAGGGGGCGGCCGGTGTACACCTTC. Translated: CASSRRGRPVYTF.

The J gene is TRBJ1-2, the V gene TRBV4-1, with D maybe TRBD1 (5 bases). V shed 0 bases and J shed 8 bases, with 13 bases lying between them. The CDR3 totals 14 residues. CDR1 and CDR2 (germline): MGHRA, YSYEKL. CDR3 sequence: CASSQDRGRVGYTF. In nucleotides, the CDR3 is TGCGCCAGCAGCCAAGATAGGGGAAGAGTAGGCTACACCTTC.

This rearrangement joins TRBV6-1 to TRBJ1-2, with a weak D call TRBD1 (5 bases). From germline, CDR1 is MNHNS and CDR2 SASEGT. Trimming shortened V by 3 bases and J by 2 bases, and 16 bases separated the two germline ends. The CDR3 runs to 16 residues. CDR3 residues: CASSDLGAKGNYGYTF. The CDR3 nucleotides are TGTGCCAGCAGTGACTTAGGGGCGAAGGGAAACTATGGCTACACCTTC.

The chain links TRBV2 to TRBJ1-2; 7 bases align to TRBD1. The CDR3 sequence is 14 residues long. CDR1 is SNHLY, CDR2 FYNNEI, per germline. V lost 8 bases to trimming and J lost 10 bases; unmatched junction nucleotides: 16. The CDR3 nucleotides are TGTGCCAGCCCCCTTGGGGACAGACGGTGGCACTACACCTTC. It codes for CASPLGDRRWHYTF.

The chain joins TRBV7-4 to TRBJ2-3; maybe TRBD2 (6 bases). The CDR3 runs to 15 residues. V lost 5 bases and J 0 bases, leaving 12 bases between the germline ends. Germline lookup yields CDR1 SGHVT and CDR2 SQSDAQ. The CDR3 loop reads CASSPGRDSTDTQYF. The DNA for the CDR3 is TGTGCCAGCAGCCCGGGGCGGGATAGCACAGATACGCAGTATTTT. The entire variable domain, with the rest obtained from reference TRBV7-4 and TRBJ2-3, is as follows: GAGVSQSPRYKVAKRGRDVALRCDSISGHVTLYWYRQTLGQGSEVLTYSQSDAQRDKSGRPSGRFSAERPERSVSTLKIQRTEQGDSAVYLCASSPGRDSTDTQYFGPGTRLTVL.

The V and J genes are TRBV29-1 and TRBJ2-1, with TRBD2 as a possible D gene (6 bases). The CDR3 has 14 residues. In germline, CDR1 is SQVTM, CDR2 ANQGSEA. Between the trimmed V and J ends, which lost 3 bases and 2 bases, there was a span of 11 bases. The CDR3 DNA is TGCAGCGTTGAGGGGGGTCTGGCCTACAATGAGCAGTTCTTC. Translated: CSVEGGLAYNEQFF.

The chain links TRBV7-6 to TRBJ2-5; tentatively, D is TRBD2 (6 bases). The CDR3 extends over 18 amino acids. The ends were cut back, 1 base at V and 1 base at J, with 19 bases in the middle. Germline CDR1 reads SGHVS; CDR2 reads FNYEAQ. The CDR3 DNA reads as TGTGCCAGCAGCTTAGAGACTAGAGGCAGGGACTTCCAAGAGACCCAGTACTTC. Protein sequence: CASSLETRGRDFQETQYF.

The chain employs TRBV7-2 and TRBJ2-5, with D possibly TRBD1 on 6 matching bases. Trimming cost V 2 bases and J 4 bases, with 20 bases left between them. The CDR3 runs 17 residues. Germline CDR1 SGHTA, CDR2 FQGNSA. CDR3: CASSLSFIVTGLETQYF. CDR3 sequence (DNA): TGTGCCAGCAGCTTATCGTTTATAGTTACAGGGTTAGAGACCCAGTACTTC.

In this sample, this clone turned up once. Written as DNA, the CDR3 is TGCGCCAGCAGCTTGGGGACGAACACTGAAGCTTTCTTT. It specifies CASSLGTNTEAFF. This chain connects TRBV5-1 to TRBJ1-1; D unclear. The V gene's germline CDR1 is SGHRS and CDR2 YFSETQ. The CDR3 sequence is 13 residues long. V was pared by 0 bases and J by 1 base, with 4 bases between. Drawing the rest from reference TRBV5-1 and TRBJ1-1, the complete variable domain is KAGVTQTPRYLIKTRGQQVTLSCSPISGHRSVSWYQQTPGQGLQFLFEYFSETQRNKGNFPGRFSGRQFSNSRSEMNVSTLELGDSALYLCASSLGTNTEAFFGQGTRLTVV.